The present T cell receptor beta chain was sequenced within a study of blood T cell repertoires in COVID-19. Study at large: Specimens from acute and convalescent COVID-19 originated in the United States, Italy and Spain.

Sequencing used immunoSEQ multiplex PCR; TCRdb keeps in-frame clones, though not all of them. Of about 64,000 clones listed, roughly two thirds are singletons. Germline CDR1 is SNHLY and CDR2 is FYNNEI. This CDR3 has 13 residues. Trimming removed 6 bases from V and 5 bases from J; junction bases left unmatched: 4. The sequencing sample was made of PBMCs or T cells enriched from blood (not recorded which). The J gene is TRBJ2-3, the V gene TRBV2, with TRBD1 identical over 8 bases. The receptor was derived from an older woman who had been exposed to COVID-19. CDR3 in amino acids: CASRGQAIDTQYF. The CDR3 DNA follows: TGTGCCAGCAGGGGACAGGCTATAGATACGCAGTATTTT.